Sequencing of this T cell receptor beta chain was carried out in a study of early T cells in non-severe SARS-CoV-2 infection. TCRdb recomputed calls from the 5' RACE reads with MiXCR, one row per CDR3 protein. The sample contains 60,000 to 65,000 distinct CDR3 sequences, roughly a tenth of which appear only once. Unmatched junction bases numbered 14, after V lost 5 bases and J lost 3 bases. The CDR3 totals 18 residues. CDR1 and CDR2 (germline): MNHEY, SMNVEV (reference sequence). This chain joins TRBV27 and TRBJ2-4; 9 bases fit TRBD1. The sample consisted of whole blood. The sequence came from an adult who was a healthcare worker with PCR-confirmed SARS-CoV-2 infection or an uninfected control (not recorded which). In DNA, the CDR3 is TGTGCCAGCAGTGAGGGGACAGGGTGGGTGGTGGGCAAAAACATTCAGTACTTC. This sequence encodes CASSEGTGWVVGKNIQYF.